A single sample is the source of the 30 T cell receptor beta chains below, sequenced in a study of Graves' ophthalmopathy and Graves' hyperthyroidism. Researchers took RNA transcripts and amplified TCR beta CDR3 regions from them. First-round RT-PCR with HTBI primers preceded a second-round multiplex PCR. TCRdb itself ran the multiplex PCR reads through MiXCR, one entry per CDR3 protein. Among about 1.1 million distinct CDR3 sequences, roughly two fifths were seen once, and the ten largest hold approximately 12%. Sequenced input: peripheral blood or thyroid tissue (not recorded which). The receptor source for this set is an adult man with Graves' hyperthyroidism.

The chain links TRBV9 to TRBJ1-6; D is unclear. The germline gives CDR1 SGDLS, CDR2 YYNGEE. V dropped 5 bases and J dropped 0 bases, with 18 bases sitting between them. The CDR3 extends over 18 amino acids. CDR3 residues: CASRGRFAGDSYNSPLHF. As DNA, the CDR3 is TGTGCCAGCAGAGGCCGGTTTGCCGGAGACTCCTATAATTCACCCCTCCACTTT.

This clonotype was found a few times. The chain links TRBV28 to TRBJ1-4; D is unresolved. The CDR3 spans 15 residues. Germline V gene data show CDR1 as MDHEN and CDR2 as SYDVKM. Trimming took 1 base from V and 3 from J, leaving 9 bases between them. CDR3 loop: CASSLYGISNEKLFF. In DNA form, the CDR3 reads TGTGCCAGCAGTTTATACGGAATCTCTAATGAAAAACTGTTTTTT.

This clonotype was detected many times. The rearrangement joins TRBV29-1 to TRBJ1-5, with D unresolved. The germline gives CDR1 SQVTM, CDR2 ANQGSEA. Trimming left V 6 bases short and J 6 bases short, with 12 bases between. This CDR3 is built from 12 residues. The CDR3 loop is CSVQLPGQPQHF. The CDR3 DNA follows: TGCAGCGTCCAGCTCCCAGGTCAGCCCCAGCATTTT.

This clonotype was counted ten times or more. V usage is TRBV14 and J usage is TRBJ1-1; D is uncertain. Germline V gene sequence: CDR1 SGHDN, CDR2 FVKESK. The V gene lost 4 bases and the J gene lost 4 bases, with 16 bases spanning the gap. This CDR3 is built from 15 residues. The CDR3 protein is CASSPSAHRSTEAFF. The CDR3 region has the DNA TGTGCCAGCAGCCCATCGGCGCACCGATCCACTGAAGCTTTCTTT. The full variable domain, its missing parts supplied by reference TRBV14 and TRBJ1-1, is EAGVTQFPSHSVIEKGQTVTLRCDPISGHDNLYWYRRVMGKEIKFLLHFVKESKQDESGMPNNRFLAERTGGTYSTLKVQPAELEDSGVYFCASSPSAHRSTEAFFGQGTRLTVV.

V usage is TRBV12-3 or TRBV12-4 and J usage is TRBJ1-2; the D gene is possibly TRBD1 (6 bases). V shed 4 bases and J shed 7 bases, with 22 bases lying between them. This CDR3 spans 16 amino acids. The CDR3 region is CASSSPYLMGRGGYTF. CDR3 DNA: TGTGCCAGCAGTTCACCCTATCTGATGGGCAGGGGTGGCTACACCTTC.

The J gene is TRBJ1-2, the V gene TRBV25-1; D may be TRBD1 (6 bases). Trimming took off 4 bases at V and 8 bases at J, with 14 bases between the two ends. Germline CDR1 is MGHDK and CDR2 is SYGVNS. The CDR3 extends over 13 amino acids. DNA for the CDR3: TGTGCCAGCAGTGGTTCGGGGGCCGGGGGCTACACCTTC. This encodes CASSGSGAGGYTF.

This clonotype occurred many times. V usage is TRBV7-2 and J usage is TRBJ2-2, with a possible D match to TRBD1 (5 bases). Trimming removed 2 bases from V and 1 base from J, with 8 bases in between. This CDR3 comprises 15 residues. Germline V lookup: CDR1 SGHTA, CDR2 FQGNSA. The CDR3 DNA reads TGTGCCAGCAGCTTATGGGGCCGGAACACCGGGGAGCTGTTTTTT. It yields the protein CASSLWGRNTGELFF.

Note on this clonotype: A much more abundant neighbour one base away suggests this may be a read error. The chain recombines TRBV19 with TRBJ1-6; no definite D call. Trimming left V 11 bases short and J 10 bases short, with 21 bases between. The CDR3 has 14 amino acids. Germline V gives CDR1 LNHDA, CDR2 SQIVND (reference sequence). The CDR3 is CAGMATSPRSPLHF. CDR3 DNA sequence: TGTGCCGGTATGGCCACGAGTCCTAGATCACCCCTCCACTTT.

This clonotype turned up a few times. The chain carries TRBV9 and TRBJ1-1, with D unresolved. This CDR3 is built from 13 residues. V lost 4 bases to trimming and J lost 3 bases, with 10 bases between them. Germline V lookup: CDR1 SGDLS, CDR2 YYNGEE. Here the CDR3 reads CASSQTIDTEAFF. CDR3 in DNA: TGTGCCAGCAGCCAAACGATAGACACTGAAGCTTTCTTT.

This clonotype was detected a few times. The V call is TRBV3-1, the J call TRBJ2-7; the D gene is possibly TRBD2 (6 bases). Germline CDR1 reads LGHDT; CDR2 reads YNNKEL (reference sequence). V lost 5 bases and J 2 bases, leaving 13 bases between the germline ends. This CDR3 is 14 amino acids long. CDR3 nucleotides: TGTGCCAGCAGCAAGCCGGGACTGACCTACGAGCAGTACTTC. This encodes CASSKPGLTYEQYF.

This clonotype was seen repeatedly, ten times or more. This sequence joins TRBV14 and TRBJ2-7; D ambiguous. CDR1 and CDR2 (germline): SGHDN, FVKESK. The CDR3 consists of 14 residues. Trimming removed 4 bases from V and 1 base from J, with 11 bases in between. The CDR3 DNA reads as TGTGCCAGCAGCCCCGGACGGTATTCCTACGAGCAGTACTTC. Its protein is CASSPGRYSYEQYF.

The chain links TRBV24-1 to TRBJ1-5, with D perhaps matching TRBD1 (6 bases). Germline CDR1 is KGHDR and CDR2 is SFDVKD. This CDR3 is 14 amino acids long. With 2 bases removed from V and 9 bases from J, the gap between germline ends came to 13 bases. The CDR3 sequence: CATSDYRAVGPQHF. The CDR3 bases are TGTGCCACCAGTGATTACAGGGCCGTCGGGCCCCAGCATTTT.

This clonotype was found many times. The V and J genes are TRBV5-1 and TRBJ2-2; no definite D call. V dropped 3 bases and J dropped 3 bases, with 6 bases sitting between them. The V gene's germline CDR1 is SGHRS and CDR2 YFSETQ. The CDR3 spans 13 residues. The CDR3 here is CASSWSDTGELFF. CDR3 coding DNA: TGCGCCAGCAGCTGGAGCGACACCGGGGAGCTGTTTTTT.

The genes are TRBV12-3 or TRBV12-4 and TRBJ1-2; the D gene is possibly TRBD1 (5 bases). This CDR3 has 13 amino acids. Trimming took 4 bases from V and 7 from J, leaving 13 bases between them. CDR3 region: CASSSSTGGGYTF. CDR3 nucleotides: TGTGCCAGCAGTTCCTCCACGGGGGGTGGCTACACCTTC.

This clonotype showed up many times. The chain uses TRBV14 and TRBJ1-2, with D tentatively TRBD1 (6 bases). V dropped 1 base and J dropped 5 bases, with 23 bases sitting between them. The CDR3 covers 18 residues. CDR1 and CDR2 from the germline V gene are SGHDN and FVKESK. The CDR3 reads CASSQVEGGQTTGYGYTF. The CDR3 region has the DNA TGTGCCAGCAGCCAAGTGGAAGGAGGACAAACTACAGGGTATGGCTACACCTTC.

This clonotype has just a few counts. The V gene is TRBV5-1, the J gene TRBJ2-2, with D uncertain. Between the trimmed V and J ends, which lost 0 bases and 2 bases, there was a span of 8 bases. Germline loops: CDR1 SGHRS, CDR2 YFSETQ. The CDR3 extends over 15 amino acids. In nucleotides, the CDR3 is TGCGCCAGCAGCTTGGAAAGCGTAAACACCGGGGAGCTGTTTTTT. This encodes CASSLESVNTGELFF.

This clonotype was observed a handful of times. The chain recombines TRBV10-3 with TRBJ2-5, with 10 bases identical to TRBD1. Germline trimming cut 11 bases from V and 5 bases from J; bases unmatched to any gene: 8. This CDR3 has 13 residues. Looked up from germline, CDR1 is ENHRY and CDR2 is SYGVKD. CDR3: CAARQGAKETQYF. The CDR3 DNA is TGTGCCGCAAGACAGGGGGCGAAGGAGACCCAGTACTTC.

In this sample, this clonotype turned up once. This chain connects TRBV5-1 to TRBJ1-1; TRBD1 is a possible D gene (5 bases). V lost 1 base and J 1 base, leaving 14 bases between the germline ends. This CDR3 is built from 16 residues. CDR1 is SGHRS, CDR2 YFSETQ, per germline. The CDR3 DNA reads as TGCGCCAGCAGCTTGCTTCCAGGGCTGTCGAACACTGAAGCTTTCTTT. It is translated as CASSLLPGLSNTEAFF.

The table lists this clonotype with a few counts. The V gene is TRBV5-6, the J gene TRBJ1-4, with D maybe TRBD1 (5 bases). CDR3 length: 15 amino acids. Germline loops: CDR1 SGHDT, CDR2 YYEEEE. The V and J ends lost 3 bases and 2 bases respectively, with 11 bases between them. Here the CDR3 reads CASSSWGSTNEKLFF. CDR3 coding DNA: TGTGCCAGCAGCTCGTGGGGGAGCACTAATGAAAAACTGTTTTTT. Together with reference TRBV5-6 and TRBJ1-4, the CDR3 gives the full variable domain: DAGVTQSPTHLIKTRGQQVTLRCSPKSGHDTVSWYQQALGQGPQFIFQYYEEEERQRGNFPDRFSGHQFPNYSSELNVNALLLGDSALYLCASSSWGSTNEKLFFGSGTQLSVL.

Note on this clonotype: This may arise from a read error, as a much more abundant clone is one base away. The chain carries TRBV25-1 and TRBJ1-1, with D possibly TRBD1 on 5 matching bases. Germline CDR1 reads MGHDK; CDR2 reads SYGVNS. The CDR3 contains 14 residues. CDR3 amino acids: CSSSVDSVNTEAFF. The CDR3 DNA reads as TGTTCCAGCAGTGTCGACAGTGTGAACACTGAAGCTTTCTTT.

This clonotype was seen more than once but under ten times. V and J are TRBV7-9 and TRBJ1-3; the D gene is possibly TRBD1 (6 bases). Trimming took 9 bases from V and 2 from J, leaving 14 bases between them. The CDR3 covers 14 residues. The germline gives CDR1 SEHNR, CDR2 FQNEAQ (reference sequence). The CDR3 DNA follows: TGTGCCAGTGGCTACAGGGAAGCTGGAAACACCATATATTTT. Amino acids: CASGYREAGNTIYF.

The DNA for the CDR3 is TGTGCCACCAGCAGAGGGGGACAGGCTGATGAGCAGTTCTTC. Encoded protein: CATSRGGQADEQFF. The rearrangement links TRBV15 to TRBJ2-1; TRBD1 matches at 8 bases. Germline values: CDR1 LNHNV, CDR2 YYDKDF (reference sequence). The CDR3 spans 14 residues. J was trimmed by 8 bases and V by 1 base; bases with no gene match: 4.

The chain has TRBV5-1 and TRBJ2-7; 7 nucleotides agree with TRBD1. With V trimmed by 5 bases and J by 0 bases, 5 bases remained unmatched. This CDR3 is built from 14 residues. Germline V CDR1 and CDR2: SGHRS, YFSETQ. CDR3 DNA sequence: TGCGCCAGCAGTTCGGACAGGATCTCCTACGAGCAGTACTTC. Its protein is CASSSDRISYEQYF. The full variable domain, in which reference TRBV5-1 and TRBJ2-7 provide the parts outside the CDR3, is KAGVTQTPRYLIKTRGQQVTLSCSPISGHRSVSWYQQTPGQGLQFLFEYFSETQRNKGNFPGRFSGRQFSNSRSEMNVSTLELGDSALYLCASSSDRISYEQYFGPGTRLTVT.

J is TRBJ1-1 and V is TRBV25-1; 8 bases agree with TRBD1. V dropped 8 bases and J dropped 11; count of bases not matched to a gene: 10. The CDR3 is 12 residues long. CDR1 MGHDK and CDR2 SYGVNS come from the germline V gene. CDR3 region: CASVAGGSLAFF. Here the CDR3 DNA reads TGTGCCAGCGTGGCAGGGGGCAGTCTGGCTTTCTTT.

The sample holds a few counts of this clonotype. The J gene is TRBJ2-7, the V gene TRBV20-1; a possible D gene is TRBD2 (6 bases). The germline V and J ends were trimmed by 2 bases and 4 bases, with 12 bases remaining between them. Germline V lookup: CDR1 DFQATT, CDR2 SNEGSKA (reference sequence). The CDR3 contains 13 residues. CDR3 sequence reads: CSARNPEGYEQYF. As DNA, the CDR3 is TGCAGTGCTAGAAACCCGGAGGGATACGAGCAGTACTTC.

The chain combines TRBV19 with TRBJ2-5; D tentatively reads TRBD1 or TRBD2 (5 bases each). Germline CDR1 LNHDA, CDR2 SQIVND (reference sequence). CDR3 length: 14 amino acids. Trimming cost V 3 bases and J 5 bases, with 13 bases left between them. The CDR3 spells CASSIRGERETQYF. In DNA, the CDR3 is TGTGCCAGTAGTATCAGAGGGGAAAGGGAGACCCAGTACTTC.

The genes are TRBV18 and TRBJ2-7; no definite D call. Per the germline V gene, CDR1 is KGHSH and CDR2 is LQKENI. With 2 bases removed from V and 6 bases from J, the gap between germline ends came to 17 bases. CDR3 length: 15 amino acids. This CDR3 reads CASSPTAVSPGEQYF. CDR3 in DNA: TGTGCCAGCTCACCAACCGCCGTAAGCCCCGGCGAGCAGTACTTC.

This clonotype was counted only a few times. The chain couples TRBV27 to TRBJ2-7; the D call may be TRBD1 or TRBD2 (6 bases each). Germline-derived CDR1 and CDR2 are MNHEY and SMNVEV (reference sequence). The germline V and J ends were trimmed by 5 bases and 7 bases, with 12 bases remaining between them. This CDR3 has 12 amino acids. CDR3 nucleotides: TGTGCCAGCAGTGTACTAGGGGGGGAGCAGTACTTC. Its translation: CASSVLGGEQYF.

The V call is TRBV28, the J call TRBJ1-4, with D unresolved. V lost 5 bases and J 14 bases, leaving 15 bases between the germline ends. CDR1 and CDR2 from the germline V gene are MDHEN and SYDVKM. The length of the CDR3 is 12 residues. CDR3 residues: CASSISSWDLFF. The CDR3 bases are TGTGCCAGCAGTATATCCTCATGGGATCTGTTTTTT.

This clonotype was observed many times. V usage is TRBV29-1 and J usage is TRBJ1-3; D gene unclear. Germline V gene sequence: CDR1 SQVTM, CDR2 ANQGSEA. Trimming cost V 0 bases and J 4 bases, with 4 bases left between them. The CDR3 has 12 amino acids. CDR3 DNA sequence: TGCAGCGTTGAAGATCAAGGAAACACCATATATTTT. Amino acids: CSVEDQGNTIYF.